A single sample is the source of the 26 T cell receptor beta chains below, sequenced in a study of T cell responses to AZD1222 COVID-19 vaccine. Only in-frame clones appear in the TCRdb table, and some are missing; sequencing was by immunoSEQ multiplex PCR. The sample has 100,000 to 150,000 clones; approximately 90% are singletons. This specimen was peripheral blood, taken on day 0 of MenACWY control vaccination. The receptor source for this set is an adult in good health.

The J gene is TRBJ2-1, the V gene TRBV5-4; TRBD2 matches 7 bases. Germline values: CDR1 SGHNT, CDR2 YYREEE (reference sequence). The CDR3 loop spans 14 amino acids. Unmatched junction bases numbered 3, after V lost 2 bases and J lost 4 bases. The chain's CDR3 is CASSLSGTYNEQFF. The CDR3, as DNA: TGTGCCAGCAGCTTAAGCGGGACTTACAATGAGCAGTTCTTC.

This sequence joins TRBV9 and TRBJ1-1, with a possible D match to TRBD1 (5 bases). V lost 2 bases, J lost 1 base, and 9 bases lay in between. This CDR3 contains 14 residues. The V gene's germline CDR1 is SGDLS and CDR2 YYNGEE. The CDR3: CASSVGTKNTEAFF. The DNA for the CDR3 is TGTGCCAGCAGCGTCGGGACCAAGAACACTGAAGCTTTCTTT.

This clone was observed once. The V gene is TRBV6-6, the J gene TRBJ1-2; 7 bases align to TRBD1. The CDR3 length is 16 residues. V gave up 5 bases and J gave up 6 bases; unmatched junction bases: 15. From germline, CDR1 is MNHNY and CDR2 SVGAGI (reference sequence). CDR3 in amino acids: CASSHIGLTGRHGYTF. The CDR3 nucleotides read TGTGCCAGCAGTCACATCGGCCTGACAGGGAGGCATGGCTACACCTTC.

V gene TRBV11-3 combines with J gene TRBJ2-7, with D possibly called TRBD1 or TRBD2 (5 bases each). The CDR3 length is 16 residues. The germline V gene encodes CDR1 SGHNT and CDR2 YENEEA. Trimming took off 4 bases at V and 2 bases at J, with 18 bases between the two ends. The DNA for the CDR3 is TGTGCCAGCAGCTCACTCGGGACGAGGAACCCCTACGAGCAGTACTTC. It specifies CASSSLGTRNPYEQYF.

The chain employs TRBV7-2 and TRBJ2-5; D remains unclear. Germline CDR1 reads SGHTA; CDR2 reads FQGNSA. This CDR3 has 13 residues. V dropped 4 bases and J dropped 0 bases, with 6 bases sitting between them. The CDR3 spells CASSYSYQETQYF. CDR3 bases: TGTGCCAGCAGCTACAGCTACCAAGAGACCCAGTACTTC.

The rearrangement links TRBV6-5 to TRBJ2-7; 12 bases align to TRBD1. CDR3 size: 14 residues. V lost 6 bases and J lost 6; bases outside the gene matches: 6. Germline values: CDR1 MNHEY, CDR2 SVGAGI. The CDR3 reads CASSQGQGAAEQYF. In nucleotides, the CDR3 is TGTGCCAGCAGCCAGGGACAGGGGGCGGCCGAGCAGTACTTC.

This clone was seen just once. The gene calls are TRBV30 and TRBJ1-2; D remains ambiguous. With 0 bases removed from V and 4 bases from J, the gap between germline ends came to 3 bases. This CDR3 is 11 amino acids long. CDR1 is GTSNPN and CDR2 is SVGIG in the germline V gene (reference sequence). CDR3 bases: TGTGCCTGGAGTGTCGGCTATGGCTACACCTTC. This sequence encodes CAWSVGYGYTF.

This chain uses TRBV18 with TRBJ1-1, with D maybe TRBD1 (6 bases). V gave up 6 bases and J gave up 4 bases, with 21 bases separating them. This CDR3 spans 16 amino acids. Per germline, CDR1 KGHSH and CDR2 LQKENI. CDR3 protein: CASSQGTRNTGTEAFF. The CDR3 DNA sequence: TGTGCCAGCTCGCAGGGGACGAGGAACACTGGCACTGAAGCTTTCTTT.

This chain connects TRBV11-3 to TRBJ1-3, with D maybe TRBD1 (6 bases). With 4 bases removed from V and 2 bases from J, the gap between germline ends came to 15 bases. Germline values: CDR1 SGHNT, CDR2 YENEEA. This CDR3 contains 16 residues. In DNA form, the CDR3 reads TGTGCCAGCAGCTCTAGAATACAGGGCCCTGGAAACACCATATATTTT. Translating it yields CASSSRIQGPGNTIYF.

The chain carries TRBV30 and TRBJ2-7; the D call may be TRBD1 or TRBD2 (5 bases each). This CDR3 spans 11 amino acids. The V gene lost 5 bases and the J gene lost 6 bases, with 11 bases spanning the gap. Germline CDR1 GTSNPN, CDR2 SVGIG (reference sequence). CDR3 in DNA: TGTGCCTGGTCTGCAGGGACCGAGCAGTACTTC. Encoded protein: CAWSAGTEQYF. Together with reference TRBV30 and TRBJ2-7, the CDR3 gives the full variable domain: SQTIHQWPATLVQPVGSPLSLECTVEGTSNPNLYWYRQAAGRGLQLLFYSVGIGQISSEVPQNLSASRPQDRQFILSSKKLLLSDSGFYLCAWSAGTEQYFGPGTRLTVT.

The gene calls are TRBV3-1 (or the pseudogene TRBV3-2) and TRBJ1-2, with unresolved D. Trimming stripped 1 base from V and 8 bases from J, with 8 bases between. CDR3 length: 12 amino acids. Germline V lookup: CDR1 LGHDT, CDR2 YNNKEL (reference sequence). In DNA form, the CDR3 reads TGTGCCAGCAGCCAAGTAAGTGGAGGCTACACCTTC. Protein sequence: CASSQVSGGYTF.

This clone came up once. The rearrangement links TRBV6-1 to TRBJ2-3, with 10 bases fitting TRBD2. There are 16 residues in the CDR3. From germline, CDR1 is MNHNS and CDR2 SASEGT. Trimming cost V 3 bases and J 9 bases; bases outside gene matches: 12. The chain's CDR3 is CASSDRKLAGQGTQYF. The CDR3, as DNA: TGTGCCAGCAGTGACCGGAAACTAGCGGGACAAGGGACGCAGTATTTT.

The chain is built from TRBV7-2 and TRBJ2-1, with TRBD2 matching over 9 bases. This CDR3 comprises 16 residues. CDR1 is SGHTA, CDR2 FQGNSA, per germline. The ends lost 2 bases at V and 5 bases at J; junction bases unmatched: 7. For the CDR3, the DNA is TGTGCCAGCAGCTTATACGCTAGCGGGACGAACAATGAGCAGTTCTTC. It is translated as CASSLYASGTNNEQFF. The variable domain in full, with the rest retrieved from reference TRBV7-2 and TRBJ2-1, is GAGVSQSPSNKVTEKGKDVELRCDPISGHTALYWYRQSLGQGLEFLIYFQGNSAPDKSGLPSDRFSAERTGGSVSTLTIQRTQQEDSAVYLCASSLYASGTNNEQFFGPGTRLTVL.

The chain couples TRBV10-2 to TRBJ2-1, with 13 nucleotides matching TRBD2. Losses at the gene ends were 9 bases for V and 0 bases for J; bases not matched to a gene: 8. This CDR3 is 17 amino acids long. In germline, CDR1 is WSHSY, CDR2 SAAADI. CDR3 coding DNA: TGCGCCAGTGGACTAGCGGGAGCCCCGCACTCCTACAATGAGCAGTTCTTC. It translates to CASGLAGAPHSYNEQFF.

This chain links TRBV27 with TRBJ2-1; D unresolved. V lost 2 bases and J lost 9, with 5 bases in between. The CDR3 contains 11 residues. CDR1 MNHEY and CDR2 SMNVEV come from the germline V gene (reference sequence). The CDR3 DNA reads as TGTGCCAGCAGTTTAAGAGGTGAGCAGTTCTTC. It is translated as CASSLRGEQFF.

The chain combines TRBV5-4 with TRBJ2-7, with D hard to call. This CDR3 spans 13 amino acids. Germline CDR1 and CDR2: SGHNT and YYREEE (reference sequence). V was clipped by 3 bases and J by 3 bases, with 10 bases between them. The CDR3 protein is CASSSNDNYEQYF. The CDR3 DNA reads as TGTGCCAGCAGCTCGAACGACAACTACGAGCAGTACTTC.

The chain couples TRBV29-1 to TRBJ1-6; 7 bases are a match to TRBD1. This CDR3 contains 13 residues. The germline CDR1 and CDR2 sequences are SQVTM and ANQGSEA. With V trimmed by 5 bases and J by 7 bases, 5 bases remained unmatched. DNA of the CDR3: TGCAGCGTTTCGGACAGGCGGAATTCACCCCTCCACTTT. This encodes CSVSDRRNSPLHF.

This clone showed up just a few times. In nucleotides, the CDR3 is TGTGCCAGCAGGGCTGACAGGGGACTTTCCTACGAGCAGTACTTC. Protein product: CASRADRGLSYEQYF. V usage is TRBV2 and J usage is TRBJ2-7, with 8 bases matching TRBD1. CDR3 length: 15 residues. V was pared by 6 bases and J by 1 base, with 8 bases of the junction left unmatched. CDR1 and CDR2 (germline): SNHLY, FYNNEI.

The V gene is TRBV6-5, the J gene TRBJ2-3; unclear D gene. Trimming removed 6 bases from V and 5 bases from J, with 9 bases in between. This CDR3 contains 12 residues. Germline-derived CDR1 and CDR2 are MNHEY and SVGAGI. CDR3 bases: TGTGCCAGCAGCTCGACGGGAGATACGCAGTATTTT. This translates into CASSSTGDTQYF.

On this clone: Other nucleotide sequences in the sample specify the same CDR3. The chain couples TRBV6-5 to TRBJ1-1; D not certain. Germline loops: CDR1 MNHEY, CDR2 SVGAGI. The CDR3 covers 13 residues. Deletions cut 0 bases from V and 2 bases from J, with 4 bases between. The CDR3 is CASSYSRNTEAFF. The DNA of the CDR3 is TGTGCCAGCAGTTACTCAAGAAACACTGAAGCTTTCTTT.

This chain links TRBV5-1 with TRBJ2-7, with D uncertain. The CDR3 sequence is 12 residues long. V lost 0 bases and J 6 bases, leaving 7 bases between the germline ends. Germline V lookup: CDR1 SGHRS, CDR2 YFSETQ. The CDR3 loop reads CASSLGRFEQYF. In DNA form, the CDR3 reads TGCGCCAGCAGCTTGGGTAGATTCGAGCAGTACTTC.

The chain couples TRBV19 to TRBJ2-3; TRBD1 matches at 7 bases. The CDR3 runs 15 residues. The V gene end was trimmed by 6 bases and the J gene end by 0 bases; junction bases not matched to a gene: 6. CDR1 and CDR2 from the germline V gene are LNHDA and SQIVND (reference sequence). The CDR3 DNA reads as TGTGCCAGTAGAAAAGAGGGGGCGAGCACAGATACGCAGTATTTT. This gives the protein CASRKEGASTDTQYF.

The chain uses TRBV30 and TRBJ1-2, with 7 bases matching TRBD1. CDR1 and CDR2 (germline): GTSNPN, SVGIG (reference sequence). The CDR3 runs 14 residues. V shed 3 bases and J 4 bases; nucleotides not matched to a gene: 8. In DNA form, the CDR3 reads TGTGCCTGGAGAGCCCCGGGACAGTCCTATGGCTACACCTTC. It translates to CAWRAPGQSYGYTF.

CDR3 nucleotide sequence: TGTGCCAGCAGCTCAGTATACAATGAGCAGTTCTTC. Encoded protein: CASSSVYNEQFF. The V gene is TRBV7-6, the J gene TRBJ2-1; D gene ambiguous. The CDR3 length is 12 residues. CDR1 is SGHVS, CDR2 FNYEAQ, per germline. V was trimmed by 4 bases and J by 4 bases, leaving 5 bases between them.

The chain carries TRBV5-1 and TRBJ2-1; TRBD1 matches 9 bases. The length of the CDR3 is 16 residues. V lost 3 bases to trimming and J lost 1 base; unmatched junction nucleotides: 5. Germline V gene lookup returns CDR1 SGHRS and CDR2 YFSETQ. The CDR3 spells CASSSGQGLSYNEQFF. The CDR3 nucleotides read TGCGCCAGCAGCTCGGGACAGGGACTGTCCTACAATGAGCAGTTCTTC.

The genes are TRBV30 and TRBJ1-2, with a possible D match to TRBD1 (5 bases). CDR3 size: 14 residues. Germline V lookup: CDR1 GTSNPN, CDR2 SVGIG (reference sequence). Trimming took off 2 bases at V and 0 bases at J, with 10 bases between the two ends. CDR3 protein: CAWSHDRTNYGYTF. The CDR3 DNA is TGTGCCTGGAGTCATGACAGAACTAACTATGGCTACACCTTC.